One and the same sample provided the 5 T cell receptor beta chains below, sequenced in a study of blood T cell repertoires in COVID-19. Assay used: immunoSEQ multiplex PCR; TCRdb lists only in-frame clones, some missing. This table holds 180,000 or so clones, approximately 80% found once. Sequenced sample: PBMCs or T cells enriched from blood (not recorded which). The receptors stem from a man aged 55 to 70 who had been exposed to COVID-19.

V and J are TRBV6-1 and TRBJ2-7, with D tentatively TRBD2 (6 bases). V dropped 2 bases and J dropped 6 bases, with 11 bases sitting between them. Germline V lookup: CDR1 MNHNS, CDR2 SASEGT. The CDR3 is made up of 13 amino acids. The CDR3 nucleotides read TGTGCCAGCAGTGAAAAGACTAGTTTCGAGCAGTACTTC. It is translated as CASSEKTSFEQYF.

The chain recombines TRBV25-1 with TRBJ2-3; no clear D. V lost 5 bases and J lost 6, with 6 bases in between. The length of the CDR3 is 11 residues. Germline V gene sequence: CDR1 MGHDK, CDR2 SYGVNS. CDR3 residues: CASSIMDTQYF. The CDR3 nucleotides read TGTGCCAGCAGTATCATGGATACGCAGTATTTT.

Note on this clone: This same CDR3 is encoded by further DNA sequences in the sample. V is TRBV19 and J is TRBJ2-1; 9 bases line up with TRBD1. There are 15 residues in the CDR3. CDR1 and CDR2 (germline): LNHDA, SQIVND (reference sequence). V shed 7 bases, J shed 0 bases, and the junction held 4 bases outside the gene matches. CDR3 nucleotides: TGTGCCAGTATTCCGGACAGGGGCTCCTACAATGAGCAGTTCTTC. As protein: CASIPDRGSYNEQFF.

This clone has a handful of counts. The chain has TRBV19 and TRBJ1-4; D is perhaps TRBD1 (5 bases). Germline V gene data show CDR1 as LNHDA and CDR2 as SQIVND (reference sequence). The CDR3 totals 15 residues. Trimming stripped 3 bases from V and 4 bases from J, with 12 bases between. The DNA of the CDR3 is TGTGCCAGTAGTATCGTGGGACTGGGTAATGAAAAACTGTTTTTT. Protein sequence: CASSIVGLGNEKLFF.

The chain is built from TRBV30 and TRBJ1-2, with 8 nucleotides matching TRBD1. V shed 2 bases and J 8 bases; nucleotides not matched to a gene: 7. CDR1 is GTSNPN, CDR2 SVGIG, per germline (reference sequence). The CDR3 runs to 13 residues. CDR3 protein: CAWSQTGVGGYTF. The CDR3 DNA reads TGTGCCTGGAGTCAGACAGGGGTCGGCGGCTACACCTTC.